The clone carrying this T cell receptor (beta chain) has more than one count but fewer than ten. In germline, CDR1 is LNHDA, CDR2 SQIVND (reference sequence). Trimming removed 3 bases from V and 6 bases from J, with 21 bases in between. The CDR3 contains 16 residues. Assay used: immunoSEQ multiplex PCR; TCRdb lists only in-frame clones, some missing. The sample holds more than 120,000 clones; roughly 87% are singletons and the top ten take over 0.75%. This sample was taken from a study of blood T cell repertoires in COVID-19. This chain connects TRBV19 to TRBJ2-7; a weak D match, TRBD2 (8 bases). What was sequenced was peripheral blood. The TCR originated in a woman aged 50 to 60 with acute or convalescent COVID-19. The CDR3 sequence is CASSIQGGLGRSEQYF. CDR3 nucleotide sequence: TGTGCCAGTAGTATCCAGGGGGGACTAGGACGGTCCGAGCAGTACTTC.